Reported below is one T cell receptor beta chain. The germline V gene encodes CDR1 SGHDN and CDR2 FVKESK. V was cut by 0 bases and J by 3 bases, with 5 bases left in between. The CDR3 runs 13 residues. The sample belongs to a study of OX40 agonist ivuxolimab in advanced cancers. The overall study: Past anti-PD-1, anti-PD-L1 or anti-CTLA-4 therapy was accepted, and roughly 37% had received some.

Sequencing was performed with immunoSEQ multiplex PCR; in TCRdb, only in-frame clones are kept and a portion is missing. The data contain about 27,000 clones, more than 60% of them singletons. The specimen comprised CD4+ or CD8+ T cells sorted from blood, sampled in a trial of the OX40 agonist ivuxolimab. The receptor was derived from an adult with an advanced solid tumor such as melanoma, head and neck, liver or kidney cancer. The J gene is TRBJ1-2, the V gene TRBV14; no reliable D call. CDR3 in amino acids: CASSQEAYYGYTF. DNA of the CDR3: TGTGCCAGCAGCCAAGAGGCGTACTATGGCTACACCTTC.